The rows below give T cell receptor beta chains drawn from one sample of a study of identical twins. MiXCR, run by TCRdb on the 5' RACE reads, gives a single entry per CDR3 protein. The data hold a few hundred thousand distinct CDR3 sequences, with around 24% observed a single time. The same data also contributed to another study, on T cells expressing NK-cell markers.

Sequenced sample: CD4+ T cells sorted from blood. Receptors originate from a woman aged 18-29 years in good health. The CDR3 runs from the conserved cysteine through the conserved F or W. The D gene is left open where the match is weak. Clone size is stated in some rows and not others, as once, few, many or a class when expanded.

v_call	clone_size	j_call	d_call	cdr3_nt	cdr3_aa
TRBV5-1	few	TRBJ1-2	NA	TGCGCCAGCAGCTACTCAGGGTCAGGTGGCTACACCTTC	CASSYSGSGGYTF
TRBV2	NA	TRBJ2-3	NA	TGTGCCCAGAAGGGGGGACTTAGCACAGATACGCAGTATTTT	CAQKGGLSTDTQYF
TRBV9	NA	TRBJ2-7	TRBD1	TGTGCCAGCAGCCGAACGGGGGACAGGGGGACCTACGAGCAGTACTTC	CASSRTGDRGTYEQYF
TRBV4-3	NA	TRBJ2-7	TRBD2	TGCGCCAGCAGCCAGGCTAGCGGGAGAACCTACGAGCAGTACTTC	CASSQASGRTYEQYF
TRBV10-3	many	TRBJ2-1	NA	TGTGCCATCGGCGCAAATGGGGACAATGAGCAGTTCTTC	CAIGANGDNEQFF
TRBV11-2	NA	TRBJ2-2	TRBD2	TGTGCCAGCAGCCTTAGAGCGGGAGCGGGTACCGGGGAGCTGTTTTTT	CASSLRAGAGTGELFF
TRBV25-1	NA	TRBJ2-2	NA	TGTGCCAGCAGTGACGCAAGAGACGGGACCTACACCGGGGAGCTGTTTTTT	CASSDARDGTYTGELFF
TRBV21-1	NA	TRBJ2-1	NA	TGTGCCAGCAGCAAAGAAGAGCAGGGCCGCACCAATGAGCAGTTCTTC	CASSKEEQGRTNEQFF
TRBV29-1	few	TRBJ1-1	TRBD1	TGCAGCGTTCGGGGGACAGCCATTGGTGAAGCTTTCTTT	CSVRGTAIGEAFF
TRBV2	NA	TRBJ2-2	NA	TGTGCCAGCAGAGTTAGGGGGACCGGGGAGCTGTTTTTT	CASRVRGTGELFF
TRBV6-1	few	TRBJ2-1	NA	TGTGCCAGCAGTAGGGGAAACGGCGCCTACAATGAGCAGTTCTTC	CASSRGNGAYNEQFF
TRBV7-3	NA	TRBJ2-3	TRBD2	TGTGCCAGCAGCCGTACCCTAGCGGTGGGCACAGATACGCAGTATTTT	CASSRTLAVGTDTQYF
TRBV5-1	NA	TRBJ2-2	NA	TGCGCCACCCTGCTGGATCCGAACACCGGGGAGCTGTTTTTT	CATLLDPNTGELFF
TRBV11-1	NA	TRBJ2-1	TRBD2	TGTGCCAGCAGCTTAGCGCAGGGAGGGGATGAGCAGTTCTTC	CASSLAQGGDEQFF
TRBV2	NA	TRBJ2-2	NA	TGTGCCAGCAGTGTGGGAGGGGGCGGTACCGGGGAGCTGTTTTTT	CASSVGGGGTGELFF
TRBV6-5	few	TRBJ2-4	TRBD1	TGTGCCAGCAGTTCCCGACAGGGTAGCATTCAGTACTTC	CASSSRQGSIQYF
TRBV6-2/TRBV6-3	few	TRBJ1-6	NA	TGTGCCAGCAGTTTCCTCGATGAGTATAATTCACCCCTCCACTTT	CASSFLDEYNSPLHF
TRBV20-1	NA	TRBJ1-1	NA	TGCAGTGCTAGAGATTCTAAGACACCGAACACTGAAGCTTTCTTT	CSARDSKTPNTEAFF
TRBV5-1	many	TRBJ2-1	NA	TGCGCCAGCAGCACGACGTGGGGCGGTCAGGGGAATGAGCAGTTCTTC	CASSTTWGGQGNEQFF
TRBV6-5	few	TRBJ2-7	NA	TGTGCCAGCAGTTACACCTCAGACTCCTACGAGCAGTACTTC	CASSYTSDSYEQYF
TRBV10-3	few	TRBJ2-1	NA	TGTGCCATCAGTGTAGGGTCCAATGAGCAGTTCTTC	CAISVGSNEQFF
TRBV12-3/TRBV12-4	NA	TRBJ1-2	NA	TGTGCCAGCAGTTTGACGACACCCGTGGGCTACACCTTC	CASSLTTPVGYTF
TRBV6-2/TRBV6-3	NA	TRBJ2-2	NA	TGTGCCAGCAGCCGCTATAGCGTTACGAACACCGGGGAGCTGTTTTTT	CASSRYSVTNTGELFF
TRBV12-3/TRBV12-4	few	TRBJ1-5	TRBD1	TGTGCCAGCACCGACGGACAGGGCCAACAGCCCCAGCATTTT	CASTDGQGQQPQHF
TRBV29-1	NA	TRBJ1-1	TRBD1	TGCAGCGTTGTCGGCGACAGGGGTGATCGGACTGAAGCTTTCTTT	CSVVGDRGDRTEAFF
TRBV25-1	few	TRBJ2-5	NA	TGTGCCAGCAGTGGGTCGGTAGCAGAGACCCAGTACTTC	CASSGSVAETQYF
TRBV12-3/TRBV12-4	few	TRBJ2-3	TRBD2	TGTGCCAGCAGCGGACGAACTAGCGACACAGATACGCAGTATTTT	CASSGRTSDTDTQYF
TRBV6-8	NA	TRBJ2-7	TRBD1	TGTGCCAGCACAAAACGGGACAGACAATCTACGGTGCAGTACTTC	CASTKRDRQSTVQYF
TRBV7-2	NA	TRBJ2-7	TRBD2	TGTGCCAGCAGCGGAAAGGGGACTAGCGCGTACGAGCAGTACTTC	CASSGKGTSAYEQYF